The source of this TCR beta chain is a study of Ad26.COV2.S vaccination and SARS-CoV-2 variants. Whole-study context: It was the COV1001 Ad26.COV2.S trial arm that included the donor. Intramuscularly, Ad26.COV2.S was given either once or twice, 56 days apart. Overall study results and limits: After vaccination, substantial breadth of spike-specific CD8+ and CD4+ responses was reported.

Here immunoSEQ multiplex PCR was the method, and the copy in TCRdb shows in-frame clones only, minus some. The sample consists of about half a million clones, around 89% of them appearing once. Germline V gene sequence: CDR1 SGHKS, CDR2 YYEKEE (reference sequence). With 4 bases clipped from V and 0 bases from J, the junction kept 18 bases outside the gene matches. The CDR3 contains 20 residues. As to this clone: What it binds is unknown.

Treatment: some 20 received Ad26.COV2.S at low or high dose, single or two shots; a few received placebo; per-sample allocation not given. Sampling took place 63 days after the first vaccine or placebo injection. This chain joins TRBV5-5 and TRBJ2-7, with TRBD2 matching 11 bases. The sequence was obtained from a person aged 18 to 65 who received the Ad26.COV2.S COVID-19 vaccine or a placebo. Source: peripheral blood, taken in a trial of Ad26.COV2.S vaccine versus placebo. CDR3 sequence reads: CASSLKGRLAGTKDSYEQYF. The CDR3 DNA reads as TGTGCCAGCAGCCTCAAAGGTAGACTAGCGGGAACCAAAGACTCCTACGAGCAGTACTTC.